Below, 25 T cell receptor beta chains from the same sample are listed, as sequenced in a study of identical twins. TCRdb used MiXCR to reprocess the 5' RACE reads, holding one entry per CDR3 protein. The repertoire has about 720,000 distinct CDR3 sequences, over 15% of them found once; the top ten carry approximately 14%. These same data were also listed under a study on T cells expressing NK-cell markers.

The specimen sequenced was PBMCs. The source is a woman younger than 30 in good health.

In this sample, this clonotype turned up a few times. V is TRBV5-4 and J is TRBJ1-2, with D possibly being TRBD1 (5 bases). The V end lost 1 base, the J end lost 5 bases, and 15 bases lay between the germline ends. The germline V gene has CDR1 SGHNT and CDR2 YYREEE (reference sequence). The CDR3 consists of 15 residues. The CDR3 spells CASSLFARDGYGYTF. The CDR3 nucleotides read TGTGCCAGCAGCTTGTTTGCCAGGGATGGGTATGGCTACACCTTC.

This clonotype was seen more than once but under ten times. CDR3 coding DNA: TGCGCCAGCAGCCAAGATTATGGGACAGTTAACTATGGCTACACCTTC. Translating gives CASSQDYGTVNYGYTF. The rearrangement links TRBV4-3 to TRBJ1-2; 7 bases are a match to TRBD1. J lost 1 base, V lost 0 bases, and 5 bases had no gene match. Germline assignment: CDR1 LGHNA and CDR2 YSLEER. CDR3 length: 16 amino acids.

This clonotype turned up a few times. The chain links TRBV6-5 to TRBJ1-4; D not certain. V was trimmed by 0 bases and J by 2 bases, leaving 7 bases between them. This CDR3 has 15 amino acids. The germline V gene has CDR1 MNHEY and CDR2 SVGAGI. The CDR3 sequence: CASSYSTRTNEKLFF. The CDR3 coding sequence is TGTGCCAGCAGTTACTCGACTAGGACTAATGAAAAACTGTTTTTT.

This clonotype has just a few counts. This chain links TRBV12-3 or TRBV12-4 with TRBJ2-1; TRBD2 matches at 11 bases. V was clipped by 2 bases and J by 6 bases; unmatched bases: 15. The CDR3 is 19 amino acids. CDR3 protein: CASSLKAGAASGRRNEQFF. The CDR3 DNA follows: TGTGCCAGCAGTTTAAAGGCTGGGGCGGCTAGCGGGAGGCGCAATGAGCAGTTCTTC.

The chain is built from TRBV18 and TRBJ2-7, with 10 bases identical to TRBD2. Germline CDR1 is KGHSH and CDR2 is LQKENI. V shed 3 bases, J shed 3 bases, and the junction held 2 bases outside the gene matches. The CDR3 length is 14 residues. This CDR3 is CASSPASGSYEQYF. The CDR3, as DNA: TGTGCCAGCTCACCTGCTAGCGGGAGCTACGAGCAGTACTTC.

The table lists this clonotype with a few counts. The V and J genes are TRBV20-1 and TRBJ1-1; D is uncertain. The CDR3 extends over 13 amino acids. Germline lookup yields CDR1 DFQATT and CDR2 SNEGSKA (reference sequence). The V end was cut by 2 bases, the J end by 4 bases, with 11 bases between. The CDR3 is CSARRSAGTEAFF. The CDR3 DNA follows: TGCAGTGCTAGAAGGTCAGCTGGCACTGAAGCTTTCTTT.

This clonotype came up many times. The rearrangement links TRBV20-1 to TRBJ2-1; D gene uncertain. The CDR3 is 17 residues long. Trimming took 3 bases from V and 0 from J, leaving 18 bases between them. The germline CDR1 and CDR2 sequences are DFQATT and SNEGSKA (reference sequence). The CDR3 DNA is TGCAGTGCTAGGGTACGAAGACGAACCGACTCCTACAATGAGCAGTTCTTC. It encodes CSARVRRRTDSYNEQFF.

The sample holds many counts of this clonotype. V usage is TRBV28 and J usage is TRBJ2-7; 7 nucleotides align to TRBD2. CDR3 length equals 14 residues. Germline assignment: CDR1 MDHEN and CDR2 SYDVKM. The ends lost 3 bases at V and 6 bases at J; junction bases unmatched: 8. The CDR3 DNA reads as TGTGCCAGCAGTTTGAGCGGGATCTTCCCCGAGCAGTACTTC. It codes for CASSLSGIFPEQYF.

This clonotype was seen only a few times. The chain recombines TRBV7-9 with TRBJ2-1; 14 bases align to TRBD2. The germline V gene encodes CDR1 SEHNR and CDR2 FQNEAQ (reference sequence). The V gene end was trimmed by 4 bases and the J gene end by 8 bases; junction bases not matched to a gene: 7. This CDR3 comprises 16 residues. CDR3 DNA: TGTGCCAGCAGCTCTTCCGGGACTAGCGGGAGCTATGAGCAGTTCTTC. It specifies CASSSSGTSGSYEQFF.

The chain joins TRBV12-5 to TRBJ2-3; unclear D gene. The CDR3 extends over 15 amino acids. CDR1 and CDR2 from the germline V gene are LGHNT and FRNRAP. Deletions cut 3 bases from V and 1 base from J, with 11 bases between. CDR3 sequence (DNA): TGTGCTAGTGGTTTTCCAGATCCTGGCACAGATACGCAGTATTTT. As protein: CASGFPDPGTDTQYF.

The chain uses TRBV10-3 and TRBJ2-1, with 11 bases fitting TRBD2. CDR1 ENHRY and CDR2 SYGVKD come from the germline V gene. The V and J ends lost 3 bases and 3 bases, in that order; junction bases with no gene match: 7. The CDR3 has 17 amino acids. CDR3 sequence: CAISEVAGGHFYNEQFF. The CDR3 DNA reads TGTGCCATCAGTGAAGTAGCGGGGGGGCATTTCTACAATGAGCAGTTCTTC.

This clonotype appeared a few times. This rearrangement joins TRBV27 to TRBJ2-1, with D perhaps TRBD2 (7 bases). This CDR3 is 15 amino acids long. Germline CDR1 and CDR2: MNHEY and SMNVEV (reference sequence). The V gene lost 3 bases and the J gene lost 10 bases, with 19 bases spanning the gap. CDR3 sequence reads: CASSFWGGRADEQFF. The CDR3 bases are TGTGCCAGCAGTTTTTGGGGGGGCCGTGCGGACGAGCAGTTCTTC.

The chain links TRBV3-1 to TRBJ2-7; D is uncertain. There are 16 residues in the CDR3. V was pared by 0 bases and J by 3 bases, with 15 bases between. Germline CDR1 reads LGHDT; CDR2 reads YNNKEL (reference sequence). CDR3 DNA: TGTGCCAGCAGCCAAGATAGGATCTCAGGAGTCTACGAGCAGTACTTC. Its translation: CASSQDRISGVYEQYF.

J is TRBJ1-1 and V is TRBV10-3; no reliable D call. The CDR3 spans 13 residues. The V end lost 4 bases, the J end lost 1 base, and 7 bases lay between the germline ends. Germline CDR1 reads ENHRY; CDR2 reads SYGVKD. CDR3 sequence (DNA): TGTGCCATCAGTGCAGACCCGAACACTGAAGCTTTCTTT. This gives the protein CAISADPNTEAFF.

The rearrangement joins TRBV4-3 to TRBJ2-3; a weak D match, TRBD2 (5 bases). Per the germline V gene, CDR1 is LGHNA and CDR2 is YSLEER. CDR3 length: 14 residues. Trimming removed 1 base from V and 8 bases from J, with 13 bases in between. The CDR3 nucleotides are TGCGCCAGCAGCCAAGTCGACGGGATGGGTACGCAGTATTTT. It codes for CASSQVDGMGTQYF.

This clonotype was counted between two and nine times. The genes are TRBV5-1 and TRBJ2-3; D is unresolved. The germline V gene encodes CDR1 SGHRS and CDR2 YFSETQ. The CDR3 is 14 residues long. Trimming stripped 3 bases from V and 6 bases from J, with 14 bases between. The CDR3 nucleotides are TGCGCCAGCAGCTATACACTAAATTTGGATACGCAGTATTTT. Its protein product is CASSYTLNLDTQYF.

This clonotype was counted only a few times. V is TRBV12-3 or TRBV12-4 and J is TRBJ2-1, with TRBD2 matching over 9 bases. V dropped 8 bases and J dropped 5; count of bases not matched to a gene: 7. The CDR3 is 14 amino acids. The CDR3 DNA reads TGTGCCAGCCACCGCGGGGGGGGCCACAATGAGCAGTTCTTC. Encoded protein: CASHRGGGHNEQFF.

The V and J genes are TRBV29-1 and TRBJ2-7; D is undetermined. This CDR3 region has 13 residues. The V end lost 4 bases, the J end lost 0 bases, and 10 bases lay between the germline ends. CDR1 and CDR2 from the germline V gene are SQVTM and ANQGSEA. The DNA for the CDR3 is TGCAGCGTTGGAGAACGCCGCTCCTACGAGCAGTACTTC. Translated: CSVGERRSYEQYF.

This clonotype turned up a few times. The rearrangement links TRBV10-3 to TRBJ2-5, with D uncertain. V lost 6 bases, J lost 4 bases, and 12 bases lay in between. CDR3 size: 13 residues. The germline CDR1 and CDR2 sequences are ENHRY and SYGVKD. CDR3: CAIRHRSPETQYF. The CDR3 DNA is TGTGCCATCAGACATAGAAGTCCAGAGACCCAGTACTTC.

The table lists this clonotype with a few counts. Here the CDR3 omits its conserved ending phenylalanine or tryptophan, so a read error is the likely source. Because the CDR3's place on the DNA is in doubt, the DNA is left out and the CDR3 is given as listed by TCRdb. CDR3 residues: CSVEGEGGFI. The chain is built from TRBV29-1 and TRBJ2-1; the table's D call, TRBD1, was not checked against the DNA. The length of the CDR3 is 10 amino acids, counting both ends. Germline V CDR1 and CDR2: SQVTM, ANQGSEA.

This clonotype was observed a few times. This chain uses TRBV12-3 or TRBV12-4 with TRBJ2-5, with unresolved D. This CDR3 is 13 amino acids long. Between the trimmed V and J ends, which lost 8 bases and 5 bases, there was a span of 15 bases. The CDR3 loop reads CASSTGSVETQYF. As DNA, the CDR3 is TGTGCCAGCTCCACCGGGTCAGTCGAGACCCAGTACTTC.

This clonotype has only a few counts. The V gene is TRBV6-5, the J gene TRBJ2-2, with 9 bases matching TRBD1. V lost 0 bases and J lost 4; bases outside the gene matches: 9. Germline values: CDR1 MNHEY, CDR2 SVGAGI. The CDR3 spans 18 residues. The CDR3 nucleotides are TGTGCCAGCAGTTACTCGAGTACGGGACAGGGTGTCACCGGGGAGCTGTTTTTT. It encodes CASSYSSTGQGVTGELFF.

The rearrangement uses TRBV4-3 and TRBJ2-1; TRBD1 matches at 7 bases. The CDR3 spans 16 residues. The J segment lost 8 bases and the V segment lost 3 bases, leaving 13 bases of the junction unmatched. Germline lookup yields CDR1 LGHNA and CDR2 YSLEER. This CDR3 reads CASSHLTGQSFDEQFF. The CDR3 DNA sequence: TGCGCCAGCAGCCATTTAACGGGACAGTCGTTCGATGAGCAGTTCTTC.

The V call is TRBV20-1, the J call TRBJ2-7; D is undetermined. Germline loops: CDR1 DFQATT, CDR2 SNEGSKA (reference sequence). CDR3 length equals 14 residues. Trimming left V 1 base short and J 4 bases short, with 14 bases between. CDR3 DNA: TGCAGTGCTAGAGCCCCCCAGGCGGTATACGAGCAGTACTTC. It translates to CSARAPQAVYEQYF.

This chain uses TRBV3-1 with TRBJ2-3, with D unresolved. Germline V gene lookup returns CDR1 LGHDT and CDR2 YNNKEL (reference sequence). CDR3 length: 15 residues. V was clipped by 3 bases and J by 2 bases, with 12 bases between them. CDR3 sequence (DNA): TGTGCCAGCAGCCAGCCCCGAAGCGTCACAGATACGCAGTATTTT. Protein sequence: CASSQPRSVTDTQYF.